This T cell receptor beta chain originates from a study of T-cell reconstitution after alpha-beta-depleted transplantation in children. V shed 1 base and J shed 5 bases, with 10 bases lying between them. The length of the CDR3 is 13 residues. Per the germline V gene, CDR1 is SGHKS and CDR2 is YYEKEE (reference sequence). Unique molecular identifiers were incorporated when the TCRbeta library was constructed. TCRdb reprocessed the PCR reads via MiXCR and lists one record per CDR3 protein. This sample yields around 410,000 distinct CDR3 sequences, of which 9.5% to 13% are seen a single time; 5% to 6.5% belongs to the top ten.

The sequencing used PBMCs from the stem cell graft donor, collected from the stem cell graft. The V and J genes are TRBV5-5 and TRBJ2-7, with D possibly being TRBD1 (5 bases). This TCR derives from a human donor who donated a stem cell graft to a child with acute myeloid leukemia. The DNA for the CDR3 is TGTGCCAGCAGCTTGTGGGGCAAAGACGAGCAGTACGTC. It codes for CASSLWGKDEQYV.